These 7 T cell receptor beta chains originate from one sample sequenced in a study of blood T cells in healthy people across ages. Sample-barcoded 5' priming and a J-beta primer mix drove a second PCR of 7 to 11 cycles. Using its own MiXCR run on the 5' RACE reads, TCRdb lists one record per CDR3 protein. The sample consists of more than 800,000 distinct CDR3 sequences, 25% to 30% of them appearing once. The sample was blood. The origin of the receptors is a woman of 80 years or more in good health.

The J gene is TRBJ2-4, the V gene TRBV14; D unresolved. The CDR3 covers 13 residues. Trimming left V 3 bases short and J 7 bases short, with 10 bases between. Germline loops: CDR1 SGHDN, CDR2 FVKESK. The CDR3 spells CASSHDRSNIQYF. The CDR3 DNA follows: TGTGCCAGCAGCCATGACCGTTCCAACATTCAGTACTTC. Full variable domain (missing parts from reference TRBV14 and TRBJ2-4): EAGVTQFPSHSVIEKGQTVTLRCDPISGHDNLYWYRRVMGKEIKFLLHFVKESKQDESGMPNNRFLAERTGGTYSTLKVQPAELEDSGVYFCASSHDRSNIQYFGAGTRLSVL.

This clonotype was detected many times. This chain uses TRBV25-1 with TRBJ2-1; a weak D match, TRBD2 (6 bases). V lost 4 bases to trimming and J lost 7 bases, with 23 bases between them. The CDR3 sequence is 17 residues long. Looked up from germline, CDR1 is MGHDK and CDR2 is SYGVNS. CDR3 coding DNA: TGTGCCAGCAGTGGCCTCTTTACGGGCGGGACCCAGAATGAGCAGTTCTTC. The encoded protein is CASSGLFTGGTQNEQFF.

The CDR3 reads CASSPGRITEAFF. In DNA, the CDR3 is TGTGCCAGCAGCCCAGGGAGGATCACTGAAGCTTTCTTT. The chain uses TRBV14 and TRBJ1-1; D might be TRBD1 (5 bases). V lost 4 bases to trimming and J lost 4 bases, with 10 bases between them. Germline V gene lookup returns CDR1 SGHDN and CDR2 FVKESK. The CDR3 totals 13 residues. Using reference TRBV14 and TRBJ1-1 for the parts outside the CDR3, the full variable domain is EAGVTQFPSHSVIEKGQTVTLRCDPISGHDNLYWYRRVMGKEIKFLLHFVKESKQDESGMPNNRFLAERTGGTYSTLKVQPAELEDSGVYFCASSPGRITEAFFGQGTRLTVV.

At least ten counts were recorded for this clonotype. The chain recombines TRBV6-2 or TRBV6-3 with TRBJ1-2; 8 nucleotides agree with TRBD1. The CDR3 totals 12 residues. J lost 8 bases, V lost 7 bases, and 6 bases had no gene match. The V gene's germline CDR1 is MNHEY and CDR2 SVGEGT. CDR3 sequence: CASTDRGLGYTF. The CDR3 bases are TGTGCCAGCACCGACAGGGGTTTAGGCTACACCTTC.

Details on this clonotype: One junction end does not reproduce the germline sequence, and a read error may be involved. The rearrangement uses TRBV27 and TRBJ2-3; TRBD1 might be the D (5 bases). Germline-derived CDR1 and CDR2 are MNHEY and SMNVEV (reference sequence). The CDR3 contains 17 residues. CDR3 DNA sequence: TGTGCCAGCAGTTTATCCCGGTCTAGGGGTGGCACAGATATGCAGTATTTT. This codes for CASSLSRSRGGTDMQYF.

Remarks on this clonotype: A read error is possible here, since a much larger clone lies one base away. The CDR3 DNA reads as TGTGCCAGCAGCTTACCAGGTGGTGGACTGCACTCTGGGGCCGACGTCCTGACTTTC. The encoded protein is CASSLPGGGLHSGADVLTF. This chain connects TRBV11-2 to TRBJ2-6; perhaps D is TRBD1 or TRBD2 (5 bases each). Germline lookup yields CDR1 SGHAT and CDR2 FQNNGV. The CDR3 is 19 residues long. Full variable domain (rest looked up from reference TRBV11-2 and TRBJ2-6): EAGVAQSPRYKIIEKRQSVAFWCNPISGHATLYWYQQILGQGPKLLIQFQNNGVVDDSQLPKDRFSAERLKGVDSTLKIQPAKLEDSAVYLCASSLPGGGLHSGADVLTFGAGSRLTVL.

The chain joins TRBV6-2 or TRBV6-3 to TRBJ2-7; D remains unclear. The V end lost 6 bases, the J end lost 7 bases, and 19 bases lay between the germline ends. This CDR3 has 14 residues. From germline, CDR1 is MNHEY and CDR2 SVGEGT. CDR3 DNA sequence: TGTGCCAGCAGAGCTAATGTGCGGCCCATGGAGCAGTACTTC. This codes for CASRANVRPMEQYF.